This T cell receptor (beta chain) was profiled in a study of monozygotic twins with inflammatory bowel disease (dated by TCRdb to between 2017 and 2020). For context, the study as a whole: The complete study included some 28 monozygotic twin pairs: 19 IBD-discordant Danish pairs and nine German pairs, of which four were IBD-concordant and five were IBD-discordant. The search for disease-associated traits relied mainly on comparing, within discordant pairs, IBD patients with their genetically identical healthy co-twins. Each individual had, on average, about 151 000 unique TCRalpha sequences and 181 000 unique TCRbeta sequences available for analysis.

The CDR3, from cysteine to phenylalanine, totals 12 residues. Only the protein sequence is given. CDR1 and CDR2 (GTSNPN, SVGIG) derive from the germline V gene (reference sequence). Study-wide conclusions, independent of this receptor: The results gave no support for a single strong signal or clonotype linked to IBD. Because patients were on differing immunosuppressive treatments, the repertoires may have picked up extra background noise and inter-individual variability. The analysis was unable to tell different T cell subtypes apart. Compared with healthy twins, IBD patients had fewer clonotypes in common with other individuals, a difference most pronounced in patients showing signs of disease activity. Repertoire similarity did not differ between concordant and discordant twins, which could be due to limited statistical power. TCRbeta repertoire diversity, by inverse Simpson index, was decreased in IBD patients compared with their healthy co-twins.

To note about this clonotype: Its antigen is still unknown.

A 2.5 ml peripheral blood sample was drawn into PAXgene tubes per donor and stored at -80°C. Without T cell sorting, total RNA was isolated from whole blood using the PAXgene blood miRNA kit on an automated QIAcube. Deep TCRalpha and TCRbeta repertoire profiling with unique molecular barcoding was performed on peripheral blood of monozygotic twin pairs concordant or discordant for inflammatory bowel disease. Smoking habits were recorded for all twin pairs, with individuals classified as current, former or never smokers. The library relied on 5' RACE. Preparation of each TCR library used 3,000 to 3,500 ng of total RNA. For each sample, cDNA synthesis with SMARTScribe reverse transcriptase was split into eight separate reactions. During cDNA synthesis, unique molecular identifiers containing a 6-nucleotide sample barcode were introduced by template switching. TCRalpha and TCRbeta cDNA was amplified by two nested PCRs of around 15 and 9 cycles, with bead purification after each PCR. Before amplification, the cDNA was treated with uracil DNA-glycosylase and purified using the QIAquick PCR purification kit. The second PCR was the step at which Illumina TruSeq-compatible adapters and sample-specific barcodes were added. Library quality and concentration were checked on TapeStation and Qubit, and libraries were pooled at around 5 ng each. Sequencing of the pooled libraries was done on an Illumina HiSeq2500 single-index Rapid Run using custom sequencing primers and 2 x 100 bp reads. The published analysis was carried out like this. PCR and sequencing errors were corrected by UMI-based consensus assembly using MiGEC version 1.2.6. MiXCR version 2.1.1 handled V(D)J alignment, clonotype assembly and CDR3 extraction. To normalise gene usage, clonotype sharing and MAIT/NKT TCR abundance, the analysis used the top 1000, 10 000 and 20 000 clonotypes per sample. After downsampling to 27 000 UMIs, diversity was calculated as the inverse Simpson index using the vegan R package. Paired Mann-Whitney U tests were applied to discordant twin pairs, with Benjamini-Hochberg correction for multiple testing. After the reads were reprocessed by TCRdb, one entry was made per CDR3 protein sequence, with no DNA. The authors' filters were not applied to this entry. The sample's own table lists some 400,000 distinct CDR3 sequences. 2.4% of the sample is in the top ten clones.

This TCR derives from a human donor with ulcerative colitis or Crohn's disease, or a healthy co-twin of an affected twin (not recorded which). The sample consisted of blood. The rearrangement joined TRBV30 to TRBJ2-1. CDR3 sequence: CAWSGAYNEQFF.